This T cell receptor beta chain is drawn from a study of TIL therapy for anti-PD-1-resistant metastatic lung cancer. The junction had 5 bases not matched to a gene; V was cut back by 3 bases and J by 2 bases. The CDR3 extends over 16 amino acids. Germline loops: CDR1 WSHSY, CDR2 SAAADI. Sequencing used immunoSEQ v3. The table came from immunoSEQ multiplex PCR; TCRdb's copy has only in-frame clones and leaves some out. The table lists tens of thousands of clones, 71% of them singletons. Time point specified: pre-treatment sample, taken before nivolumab and TIL therapy. Most excised metastases sampled were pleural nodules or supraclavicular lymph nodes.

This clonotype originated in a person aged 25 to 85 with non-small cell lung cancer. The chain couples TRBV10-2 to TRBJ2-2; 8 bases agree with TRBD2. The starting material was tumor tissue, obtained at baseline. The CDR3 region has the DNA TGCGCCAGCAGTGAATCGGGGGGGGCCAACACCGGGGAGCTGTTTTTT. Translated: CASSESGGANTGELFF.